This T cell receptor (beta chain) was retrieved from a study of OX40 agonist ivuxolimab in advanced cancers. Repertoires were generated with immunoSEQ multiplex PCR, while TCRdb's copy carries only in-frame clones and drops some. The sample has about 20,000 clones; 77% are singletons. V shed 2 bases, J shed 7 bases, and the junction held 8 bases outside the gene matches. Germline V gene lookup returns CDR1 LGHNA and CDR2 YNFKEQ. The CDR3 covers 15 residues. The sample was CD4+ or CD8+ T cells sorted from blood, taken in a trial of the OX40 agonist ivuxolimab. The receptor's source is an adult with an advanced solid tumor such as melanoma, head and neck, liver or kidney cancer. The chain recombines TRBV4-2 with TRBJ1-1, with 9 bases aligning to TRBD1. CDR3 in amino acids: CASSQSLGTGNEAFF. CDR3 DNA: TGTGCCAGCAGCCAATCACTTGGGACAGGGAATGAAGCTTTCTTT.